The 20 T cell receptor beta chains below come from one sample, sequenced in a study of shared T cell receptors in the human thymus. Assay: immunoSEQ multiplex PCR; the TCRdb copy retains only in-frame clones and omits some. This sample has about 710,000 clones, with more than 75% found just once. These same records also appear under a second study, on human thymus T cells.

Input material: thymocytes. These receptors were collected from a boy under two years old with a congenital heart defect.

The gene calls are TRBV30 and TRBJ1-1, with 10 bases identical to TRBD1. Germline values: CDR1 GTSNPN, CDR2 SVGIG (reference sequence). The CDR3 totals 12 residues. V shed 6 bases and J 11 bases; nucleotides not matched to a gene: 9. The chain's CDR3 is CACIWTGGSAFF. CDR3 sequence (DNA): TGTGCCTGCATCTGGACAGGGGGATCGGCTTTCTTT. The full variable domain, in which reference TRBV30 and TRBJ1-1 provide the parts outside the CDR3, is SQTIHQWPATLVQPVGSPLSLECTVEGTSNPNLYWYRQAAGRGLQLLFYSVGIGQISSEVPQNLSASRPQDRQFILSSKKLLLSDSGFYLCACIWTGGSAFFGQGTRLTVV.

This chain joins TRBV4-3 and TRBJ2-1; 11 bases are a match to TRBD2. Germline V gene data show CDR1 as LGHNA and CDR2 as YSLEER. The CDR3 spans 17 residues. J lost 0 bases, V lost 3 bases, and 4 bases had no gene match. The CDR3 protein is CASSHRLAGISYNEQFF. The CDR3 DNA follows: TGCGCCAGCAGCCATAGACTAGCGGGGATCTCCTACAATGAGCAGTTCTTC.

The chain uses TRBV5-1 and TRBJ2-4, with D possibly matching TRBD2 (6 bases). Trimming pared 0 bases from V and 8 bases from J, leaving 21 bases between. The CDR3 covers 17 residues. Germline assignment: CDR1 SGHRS and CDR2 YFSETQ. The CDR3 DNA is TGCGCCAGCAGCTTGGCCGGGAAGGCCAGGGACTGGGACATTCAGTACTTC. Translation: CASSLAGKARDWDIQYF.

This chain uses TRBV5-6 with TRBJ2-3; D remains unclear. Germline CDR1 SGHDT, CDR2 YYEEEE. Trimming took off 1 base at V and 2 bases at J, with 8 bases between the two ends. CDR3 length equals 14 residues. CDR3 sequence (DNA): TGTGCCAGCAGCTTGACGAGTTCCACAGATACGCAGTATTTT. Amino acid sequence: CASSLTSSTDTQYF.

The chain joins TRBV28 to TRBJ2-1, with 8 bases fitting TRBD1. From germline, CDR1 is MDHEN and CDR2 SYDVKM. CDR3 length: 16 residues. V shed 2 bases and J 10 bases; nucleotides not matched to a gene: 13. The CDR3 here is CASSLEGTGRFREQFF. Here the CDR3 DNA reads TGTGCCAGCAGTTTAGAGGGGACAGGCCGCTTTCGGGAGCAGTTCTTC. Combining the CDR3 with reference TRBV28 and TRBJ2-1 gives the whole variable domain DVKVTQSSRYLVKRTGEKVFLECVQDMDHENMFWYRQDPGLGLRLIYFSYDVKMKEKGDIPEGYSVSREKKERFSLILESASTNQTSMYLCASSLEGTGRFREQFFGPGTRLTVL.

This clone was seen just once. The rearrangement uses TRBV29-1 and TRBJ2-5; TRBD1 might be the D (5 bases). This CDR3 has 19 amino acids. V shed 6 bases and J shed 5 bases, with 34 bases lying between them. The germline gives CDR1 SQVTM, CDR2 ANQGSEA. The CDR3 loop reads CSVDSTWRNSWGSGETQYF. DNA of the CDR3: TGCAGCGTCGATTCTACGTGGCGGAACTCGTGGGGTTCAGGGGAGACCCAGTACTTC.

The J gene is TRBJ2-5, the V gene TRBV7-9, with 8 bases identical to TRBD1. This CDR3 contains 17 residues. V shed 1 base and J 1 base; nucleotides not matched to a gene: 8. Germline-derived CDR1 and CDR2 are SEHNR and FQNEAQ (reference sequence). In nucleotides, the CDR3 is TGTGCCAGCAGCTTAGGCTGGACAGGGATATTCCAAGAGACCCAGTACTTC. The encoded protein is CASSLGWTGIFQETQYF. The complete variable domain, with remaining parts taken from reference TRBV7-9 and TRBJ2-5, reads DTGVSQNPRHKITKRGQNVTFRCDPISEHNRLYWYRQTLGQGPEFLTYFQNEAQLEKSRLLSDRFSAERPKGSFSTLEIQRTEQGDSAMYLCASSLGWTGIFQETQYFGPGTRLLVL.

The rearrangement joins TRBV28 to TRBJ1-5; no reliable D call. CDR3 length equals 14 residues. The ends were cut back, 6 bases at V and 1 base at J, with 10 bases in the middle. Per germline, CDR1 MDHEN and CDR2 SYDVKM. The CDR3 reads CASSPPRSNQPQHF. CDR3 in DNA: TGTGCCAGCAGCCCCCCGAGAAGCAATCAGCCCCAGCATTTT.

The chain employs TRBV2 and TRBJ2-2; TRBD1 matches at 9 bases. This CDR3 region has 15 residues. V shed 7 bases and J 4 bases; nucleotides not matched to a gene: 7. In germline, CDR1 is SNHLY, CDR2 FYNNEI. DNA of the CDR3: TGTGCCAGCACCTTGGGGACAGGGCTCACCGGGGAGCTGTTTTTT. Amino acid sequence: CASTLGTGLTGELFF.

The CDR3 DNA reads TGTGCCAGCAGCCGTGGCAGGGCCAATTACAATGAGCAGTTCTTC. Translating gives CASSRGRANYNEQFF. The J gene is TRBJ2-1, the V gene TRBV5-8; a possible D gene is TRBD1 (5 bases). CDR1 and CDR2 from the germline V gene are SGHTS and YDEGEE. The CDR3 is made up of 15 amino acids. V dropped 4 bases and J dropped 4 bases, with 15 bases sitting between them.

A remark on this clone: A read error may account for a junction end that differs from germline. The gene calls are TRBV28 and TRBJ1-2, with 9 bases identical to TRBD1. From germline, CDR1 is MDHEN and CDR2 SYDVKM. The CDR3 runs to 19 residues. In DNA form, the CDR3 reads TGTGCCAGCAGGAAATCACAGGGGGCGCAATCCCCACTCAGCTATGGCTACTCCTTC. Translated, it gives CASRKSQGAQSPLSYGYSF.

This chain joins TRBV6-5 and TRBJ2-4; 8 positions match TRBD1. The junction had 0 bases not matched to a gene; V was cut back by 5 bases and J by 6 bases. CDR1 and CDR2 from the germline V gene are MNHEY and SVGAGI. CDR3 length equals 12 residues. CDR3 region: CASSGQGNIQYF. The CDR3 DNA reads as TGTGCCAGCAGTGGACAGGGAAACATTCAGTACTTC.

The chain links TRBV11-2 to TRBJ1-5; 11 nucleotides match TRBD1. The V gene end was trimmed by 4 bases and the J gene end by 6 bases; junction bases not matched to a gene: 11. Germline V gene lookup returns CDR1 SGHAT and CDR2 FQNNGV. The CDR3 extends over 17 amino acids. CDR3 in amino acids: CASSSSAGTGGRQPQHF. CDR3 DNA sequence: TGTGCCAGCAGCTCCTCCGCCGGGACAGGGGGTCGTCAGCCCCAGCATTTT.

The V and J genes are TRBV28 and TRBJ1-6; D possibly corresponds to TRBD1 (6 bases). CDR1 is MDHEN, CDR2 SYDVKM, per germline. The CDR3 has 18 residues. Between the trimmed V and J ends, which lost 6 bases and 10 bases, there was a span of 28 bases. CDR3 in DNA: TGTGCCAGCAGCGGTCGGACTTACCACAGGGAAAACAGCTCACCCCTCCACTTT. It translates to CASSGRTYHRENSSPLHF. The full variable domain, rest sourced from reference TRBV28 and TRBJ1-6, is DVKVTQSSRYLVKRTGEKVFLECVQDMDHENMFWYRQDPGLGLRLIYFSYDVKMKEKGDIPEGYSVSREKKERFSLILESASTNQTSMYLCASSGRTYHRENSSPLHFGNGTRLTVT.

The chain joins TRBV7-2 to TRBJ1-2; TRBD1 might be the D (5 bases). The CDR3 contains 12 residues. Germline CDR1 SGHTA, CDR2 FQGNSA. V lost 5 bases, J lost 10 bases, and 14 bases lay in between. The CDR3 is CASSPRDSLYTF. CDR3 DNA sequence: TGTGCCAGCAGCCCCCGGGACTCCCTCTACACCTTC.

The chain joins TRBV12-5 to TRBJ2-5; the match to TRBD2 covers 10 bases. Unmatched junction bases numbered 6, after V lost 1 base and J lost 4 bases. CDR1 LGHNT and CDR2 FRNRAP come from the germline V gene. This CDR3 is built from 16 residues. CDR3 protein: CASGLGLAGQGETQYF. In nucleotides, the CDR3 is TGTGCTAGTGGTTTGGGACTAGCGGGTCAAGGAGAGACCCAGTACTTC.

V and J are TRBV18 and TRBJ1-4; TRBD1 matches at 7 bases. The CDR3 runs 19 residues. With 6 bases clipped from V and 0 bases from J, the junction kept 16 bases outside the gene matches. The V gene's germline CDR1 is KGHSH and CDR2 LQKENI. CDR3 nucleotide sequence: TGTGCCAGCTCGCACAACGGGACAGTTAACATTGCAACTAATGAAAAACTGTTTTTT. It encodes CASSHNGTVNIATNEKLFF.

V usage is TRBV7-3 and J usage is TRBJ1-2, with D possibly TRBD1 on 5 matching bases. CDR1 is SGHTA, CDR2 FQGTGA, per germline. V was trimmed by 4 bases and J by 4 bases, leaving 25 bases between them. The CDR3 length is 18 residues. DNA for the CDR3: TGTGCCAGCAGCTCCCGACCAATCAACGACAGCGAACTCTATGGCTACACCTTC. Amino acids: CASSSRPINDSELYGYTF.

The genes are TRBV11-2 and TRBJ2-7; D possibly corresponds to TRBD1 (5 bases). Germline V gene sequence: CDR1 SGHAT, CDR2 FQNNGV. Trimming removed 4 bases at V and 2 bases at J, with 9 bases between. There are 13 residues in the CDR3. This CDR3 reads CASSSAGTYEQYF. The CDR3 DNA is TGTGCCAGCAGCTCGGCAGGGACCTACGAGCAGTACTTC.

The genes are TRBV5-1 and TRBJ1-2, with TRBD1 matching over 7 bases. Germline values: CDR1 SGHRS, CDR2 YFSETQ. Losses at the gene ends were 6 bases for V and 8 bases for J; bases not matched to a gene: 16. The CDR3 totals 15 residues. Here the CDR3 DNA reads TGCGCCAGCAACGAGGCACCCGGACAGGTGGGAGGCTACACCTTC. It codes for CASNEAPGQVGGYTF.